Listed below are T cell receptor beta chains from one sample, sequenced in a study of response to subunit inactivated influenza vaccine. One entry per CDR3 protein, called by TCRdb with MiXCR from the RT-PCR reads. This sample has fewer than 700,000 distinct CDR3 sequences, with roughly 13% found just once. The sample was PBMCs from blood, taken 35 to 45 days after vaccination. Every receptor here comes from a man over 45 who received an inactivated influenza vaccine. CDR3s include the opening cysteine and the closing phenylalanine or tryptophan. The order of the fields is D gene, V gene, clone size, J gene, CDR3 DNA, CDR3 protein. A D gene is named only where the DNA matches it firmly. Only some rows state a clone size, as once, few, many or a class for expanded clones.

d_call: TRBD2; v_call: TRBV30; clone_size: .; j_call: TRBJ2-3; cdr3_nt: TGTGCCTGGAGTGTACAAGCGGGAGCCTCAGATACGCAGTATTTT; cdr3_aa: CAWSVQAGASDTQYF
d_call: TRBD1; v_call: TRBV29-1; clone_size: .; j_call: TRBJ1-1; cdr3_nt: TGCAGCGCGGTGGACAGGGGCATGAACACTGAAGCTTTCTTT; cdr3_aa: CSAVDRGMNTEAFF
d_call: TRBD1; v_call: TRBV5-5; clone_size: .; j_call: TRBJ1-2; cdr3_nt: TGTGCCAGCAGCCTCTCCCGGCAGCAGGGGGGGAACTATGGCTACACCTTC; cdr3_aa: CASSLSRQQGGNYGYTF
d_call: TRBD1; v_call: TRBV3-1; clone_size: .; j_call: TRBJ2-3; cdr3_nt: TGTGCCAGCAGCCAAGATTTATTGGGGACAGGCGGCACAGATACGCAGTATTTT; cdr3_aa: CASSQDLLGTGGTDTQYF
d_call: .; v_call: TRBV20-1; clone_size: .; j_call: TRBJ1-2; cdr3_nt: TGCAGTGCTAGCTTTCAGGGACTTAACTATGGCTACACCTTC; cdr3_aa: CSASFQGLNYGYTF
d_call: .; v_call: TRBV12-3/TRBV12-4; clone_size: .; j_call: TRBJ1-1; cdr3_nt: TGTGCCAGCAGCCCAAGAAAAGGCACTGAAGCTTTCTTT; cdr3_aa: CASSPRKGTEAFF
d_call: .; v_call: TRBV4-1; clone_size: few; j_call: TRBJ2-1; cdr3_nt: TGCGCCAGCAGCCAAGTGGAAGGGGGGGCCCTTAAGCAGTTCTTC; cdr3_aa: CASSQVEGGALKQFF
d_call: .; v_call: TRBV6-5; clone_size: .; j_call: TRBJ2-5; cdr3_nt: TGTGCCAGCAGTTCAGGGTTCTCTGTAAGGGAGACCCAGTACTTC; cdr3_aa: CASSSGFSVRETQYF
d_call: .; v_call: TRBV20-1; clone_size: .; j_call: TRBJ2-7; cdr3_nt: TGCAGTGCTAGAGTAGGGGAACTGGTCGAGCAGTACTTC; cdr3_aa: CSARVGELVEQYF
d_call: .; v_call: TRBV7-8; clone_size: .; j_call: TRBJ2-2; cdr3_nt: TGTGCCAGCAGCTTAGAGTCCACAGGGCGCAACACCGGGGAGCTGTTTTTT; cdr3_aa: CASSLESTGRNTGELFF
d_call: .; v_call: TRBV20-1; clone_size: few; j_call: TRBJ2-3; cdr3_nt: TGCAGTGTGGTTGCCCCGTCGGGTACGCAGTATTTT; cdr3_aa: CSVVAPSGTQYF
d_call: .; v_call: TRBV29-1; clone_size: few; j_call: TRBJ2-3; cdr3_nt: TGCAGCGTTGGGACCTTCGACATCACAGATACGCAGTATTTT; cdr3_aa: CSVGTFDITDTQYF
d_call: .; v_call: TRBV4-1; clone_size: .; j_call: TRBJ2-2; cdr3_nt: TGCGCCAGCAGCTTTAACAGGGAGCTGTTTTTT; cdr3_aa: CASSFNRELFF
d_call: .; v_call: TRBV10-3; clone_size: many; j_call: TRBJ2-2; cdr3_nt: TGTGCCATCAGTGGTGACGGAACCGGGGAGCTGTTTTTT; cdr3_aa: CAISGDGTGELFF
d_call: .; v_call: TRBV27; clone_size: .; j_call: TRBJ1-1; cdr3_nt: TGTGCCAGCAGTGCTAGGGAAAGGAACACTGAAGCTTTCTTT; cdr3_aa: CASSARERNTEAFF
d_call: .; v_call: TRBV4-2; clone_size: many; j_call: TRBJ1-5; cdr3_nt: TGTGCCAGCAGCCAAGGGTTGCAGGGCCAGCCCCAGCATTTT; cdr3_aa: CASSQGLQGQPQHF
d_call: .; v_call: TRBV27; clone_size: many; j_call: TRBJ2-7; cdr3_nt: TGTGCCAGCAGTTTATCGAGTTTGCGCTCCTACGAGCAGTACTTC; cdr3_aa: CASSLSSLRSYEQYF
d_call: .; v_call: TRBV12-3/TRBV12-4; clone_size: many; j_call: TRBJ2-3; cdr3_nt: TGTGCCAGCAGTTTAGCGGCCGGCACAGATACGCAGTATTTT; cdr3_aa: CASSLAAGTDTQYF
d_call: TRBD2; v_call: TRBV5-1; clone_size: few; j_call: TRBJ2-1; cdr3_nt: TGCGCCAGCAGCTTGGGGGGGGGTCGGGAGCAGTTCTTC; cdr3_aa: CASSLGGGREQFF
d_call: .; v_call: TRBV7-4; clone_size: many; j_call: TRBJ1-5; cdr3_nt: TGTGCCACCCCCAATGCCCAGCATTTT; cdr3_aa: CATPNAQHF
d_call: TRBD2; v_call: TRBV10-3; clone_size: .; j_call: TRBJ2-2; cdr3_nt: TGTGCCATCAGAGAACTAGCGGGAGCGGACACCGGGGAGCTGTTTTTT; cdr3_aa: CAIRELAGADTGELFF
d_call: .; v_call: TRBV4-3; clone_size: .; j_call: TRBJ2-3; cdr3_nt: TGCGCCAGCAGCCAGGCTAGCACAGATACGCAGTATTTT; cdr3_aa: CASSQASTDTQYF
d_call: .; v_call: TRBV6-2/TRBV6-3; clone_size: few; j_call: TRBJ2-1; cdr3_nt: TGTGCCAGCAGTTACTTCTACAATGAGCAGTTCTTC; cdr3_aa: CASSYFYNEQFF
d_call: TRBD2; v_call: TRBV5-1; clone_size: .; j_call: TRBJ2-5; cdr3_nt: TGCGCCAGCAGCTTGAATCCTAGCGGGAGATATGGGGTAGAAGAGACCCAGTACTTC; cdr3_aa: CASSLNPSGRYGVEETQYF
d_call: .; v_call: TRBV7-9; clone_size: few; j_call: TRBJ1-5; cdr3_nt: TGTGCCAGCAGTTGGGGTGACGCAGCGTCGCAGCCCCAGCATTTT; cdr3_aa: CASSWGDAASQPQHF
d_call: .; v_call: TRBV24-1; clone_size: .; j_call: TRBJ1-1; cdr3_nt: TGTGCCACCAGTGATTTTGGGGGTCCGGCTTTCTTT; cdr3_aa: CATSDFGGPAFF
d_call: TRBD2; v_call: TRBV15; clone_size: .; j_call: TRBJ2-3; cdr3_nt: TGTGCCACCAGCAGACCGCCTAGCGGGAGCCTTAGCGCAGATACGCAGTATTTT; cdr3_aa: CATSRPPSGSLSADTQYF
d_call: TRBD2; v_call: TRBV7-2; clone_size: few; j_call: TRBJ2-1; cdr3_nt: TGTGCCAGCAGCGCCCGAAGCGGGGGGGCCGGAGACAATGAGCAGTTCTTC; cdr3_aa: CASSARSGGAGDNEQFF
d_call: .; v_call: TRBV20-1; clone_size: few; j_call: TRBJ1-4; cdr3_nt: TGCAGTGCTAGAGTGGTTGCTCGGGATTACGGCTTCGGGGAAAAACTGTTTTTT; cdr3_aa: CSARVVARDYGFGEKLFF
d_call: .; v_call: TRBV12-3/TRBV12-4; clone_size: .; j_call: TRBJ2-2; cdr3_nt: TGTGCCAGCAGCCCGGTTGGGCGGGCATCCACCGGGGAGCTGTTTTTT; cdr3_aa: CASSPVGRASTGELFF
d_call: .; v_call: TRBV12-3/TRBV12-4; clone_size: many; j_call: TRBJ1-1; cdr3_nt: TGTGCCAGCAGTTCCTTCGGGGGCCCGAACACTGAAGCTTTCTTT; cdr3_aa: CASSSFGGPNTEAFF
d_call: TRBD2; v_call: TRBV7-9; clone_size: .; j_call: TRBJ2-3; cdr3_nt: TGTGCCAGCTTAGCGGGTGCTGATACGCAGTATTTT; cdr3_aa: CASLAGADTQYF
d_call: .; v_call: TRBV14; clone_size: .; j_call: TRBJ2-6; cdr3_nt: TGTGCCAGCAGCCAAGCCTTCCATCGCTCTGGGGCCAACGTCCTGACTTTC; cdr3_aa: CASSQAFHRSGANVLTF
d_call: TRBD1; v_call: TRBV5-1; clone_size: once; j_call: TRBJ2-1; cdr3_nt: TGCGCCAGCAGCGGAGGGACAGGGGGCGCCTACAATGAGCAGTTCTTC; cdr3_aa: CASSGGTGGAYNEQFF
d_call: .; v_call: TRBV5-5; clone_size: .; j_call: TRBJ2-6; cdr3_nt: TGTGCCAGCAGCCCGTGGCTGGCCAACGTCCTGACTTTC; cdr3_aa: CASSPWLANVLTF
d_call: .; v_call: TRBV15; clone_size: .; j_call: TRBJ2-3; cdr3_nt: TGTGCCACCAGCAGAGCAGGTTCAGATACGCAGTATTTT; cdr3_aa: CATSRAGSDTQYF